The source of this TCR beta chain is a study of T cells expressing NK-cell markers (dated by TCRdb to 2020 to 2021). Notes on the research overall: Three sorted T-cell subsets (CD3+CD56+NKG2C+, CD3+CD56+NKG2C- and CD3+CD56-NKG2C+) from under ten donors had their TCR beta-chain repertoires profiled. Seven of the eight sequenced donors were HCMV-seropositive and one was HCMV-seronegative. The study sequenced eight donors, all healthy volunteers chosen at random: three men and five women. Illumina HiSeq 2000/2500, MiSeq or NextSeq was used to sequence libraries as 2 x 150 bp reads.

About this clonotype itself: The antigen it binds to is not known.

To determine HCMV serostatus, a commercial ELISA kit was used to detect HCMV-specific IgG in serum. Ficoll density gradient centrifugation was used to isolate peripheral blood mononuclear cells from blood. Sequencer: Illumina HiSeq 2000. TCR beta cDNA libraries were made by 5'RACE template switching that added a universal primer site and unique molecular identifiers. cDNA synthesis was primed from the TCR beta constant segment, followed by two successive PCR amplification steps. Under the source paper's analysis protocol: MIGEC was used to demultiplex reads and group reads by UMI, and MiTCR was used to assemble and quantify clonotypes. To remove erroneous sequences, TCR cDNA sequences were retained only when supported by two or more reads. The tcR package was used for downstream repertoire analysis, and clonotypes were matched across fractions by CDR3 nucleotide sequence plus V segment. VDJmatch was used to annotate antigen specificity against VDJdb, with one amino acid substitution in CDR3 permitted. Following reprocessing of the reads by TCRdb, the data hold one row per CDR3 protein sequence and no DNA is available. TCRdb assigned the V and J calls; the authors' analysis was not used. The table for this sample shows about 390,000 distinct CDR3 sequences. Of the sample, 9.5% to 12% falls within the top ten clones.

On the study overall, not on this receptor specifically: Those dominant clonotypes were again the most abundant among CD3+CD56-NKG2C+ cells in a handful of donors, at about 25-65%. Whether the expanded NKG2C-expressing T cell clones were specific for HCMV antigens remained unclear. In several donors, the dominant CD3+CD56+NKG2C+ clonotypes were found to rank among the top 10 CD8+ clonotypes and to make up 1.0-7.0% of CD8+ T cells.

The source is a woman aged 50 to 60 in good health. Donor details come from another sample of the same person, matched by shared clones. The source material was blood T cells: a sorted CD56 or NKG2C T cell subset, CD4+ or CD8+ T cells, or bulk PBMC T cells (not recorded which).

The CDR3 reads CSAKQELNTEAFF. Recombination joined TRBV29-1 with TRBJ1-1; checking the TCRdb D call of TRBD1 is not possible without DNA. CDR1 and CDR2 are read off the germline V gene as SQVTM and ANQGSEA. The CDR3 spans 13 residues, from the cysteine through the phenylalanine. DNA is not recorded here. Extended through the reference TRBV29-1 and TRBJ1-1 proteins, this CDR3 yields the full variable domain: SAVISQKPSRDICQRGTSLTIQCQVDSQVTMMFWYRQQPGQSLTLIATANQGSEATYESGFVIDKFPISRPNLTFSTLTVSNMSPEDSSIYLCSAKQELNTEAFFGQGTRLTVV.